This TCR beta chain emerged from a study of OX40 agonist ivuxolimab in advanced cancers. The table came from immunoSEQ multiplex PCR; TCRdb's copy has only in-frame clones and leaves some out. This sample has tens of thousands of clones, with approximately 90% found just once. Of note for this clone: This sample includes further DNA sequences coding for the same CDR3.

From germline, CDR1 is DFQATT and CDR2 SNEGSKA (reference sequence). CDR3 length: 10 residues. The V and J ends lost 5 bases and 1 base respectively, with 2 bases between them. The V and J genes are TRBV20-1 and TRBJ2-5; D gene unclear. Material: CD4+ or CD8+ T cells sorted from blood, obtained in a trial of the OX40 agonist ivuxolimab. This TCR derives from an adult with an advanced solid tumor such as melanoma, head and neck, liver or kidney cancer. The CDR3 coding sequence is TGCAGTGCTTTCCAAGAGACCCAGTACTTC. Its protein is CSAFQETQYF.